The TCR beta chain under discussion was sequenced for a study of T cells in Graves' hyperthyroidism and ophthalmopathy. About the research overall: Once the initial diagnosis was made, peripheral blood was obtained before any treatment.

Each 10 ml fresh peripheral blood draw supplied the PBMCs. General observations from the study: Ophthalmopathy cases were set apart from stable hyperthyroidism by a 13 V-J model. Most thyroid clonotypes expanded above 0.001 were also detected in blood.

J was trimmed by 5 bases and V by 1 base; bases with no gene match: 7. Per germline, CDR1 SGHTA and CDR2 FQGNSA. This CDR3 region has 17 residues. Researchers took RNA transcripts and amplified the TCR beta CDR3 regions from them. With the HTBI primer set, the TCR CDR3 went through a first round of RT-PCR. Each CDR3 protein gets one entry after TCRdb re-called the multiplex PCR reads with MiXCR. This repertoire shows some 530,000 distinct CDR3 sequences, approximately 23% found once; its top ten account for about 49%. As to this clonotype: The antigen is not known.

This clonotype originated in an older woman with Graves' ophthalmopathy. The rearrangement links TRBV7-2 to TRBJ2-2; 10 bases match TRBD2. The specimen sequenced was blood. This chain's CDR3 is CASSLVASGRGTGELFF. The CDR3 DNA sequence: TGTGCCAGCAGCTTAGTTGCTAGCGGGAGAGGGACCGGGGAGCTGTTTTTT.